The 21 T cell receptor beta chains below all came from one sample that was sequenced in a study of blood T cell repertoires in COVID-19. Sequenced by immunoSEQ multiplex PCR; TCRdb stores in-frame clones only, minus some. The sample contains some 240,000 clones, 75% to 90% of which appear only once. The specimen was peripheral blood. The receptors derive from a woman in her 40s who had recovered from COVID-19.

This chain connects TRBV9 to TRBJ1-2; D is unclear. Trimming removed 0 bases at V and 5 bases at J, with 5 bases between. CDR3 size: 12 residues. The germline gives CDR1 SGDLS, CDR2 YYNGEE. CDR3 in amino acids: CASSVGTYGYTF. CDR3 coding DNA: TGTGCCAGCAGCGTAGGAACTTATGGCTACACCTTC.

The chain combines TRBV4-3 with TRBJ2-2, with D unclear. V lost 0 bases to trimming and J lost 7 bases, with 12 bases between them. The CDR3 is 15 residues long. Germline CDR1 LGHNA, CDR2 YSLEER. In nucleotides, the CDR3 is TGCGCCAGCAGCCAAGACCGCGGAGTGTACGGGGAGCTGTTTTTT. It yields the protein CASSQDRGVYGELFF.

The chain employs TRBV5-1 and TRBJ2-3; the match to TRBD2 covers 13 bases. The germline CDR1 and CDR2 sequences are SGHRS and YFSETQ. Trimming took 4 bases from V and 4 from J; bases not matched to a gene: 6. The CDR3 loop spans 16 amino acids. CDR3 in DNA: TGCGCCAGCAGCGTGGGGACTAGCGGGGTGGCAGATACGCAGTATTTT. As protein: CASSVGTSGVADTQYF.

The V gene is TRBV13, the J gene TRBJ2-1; perhaps TRBD2 as D (6 bases). V lost 4 bases, J lost 7 bases, and 8 bases lay in between. Germline V gene lookup returns CDR1 PRHDT and CDR2 FYEKMQ (reference sequence). This CDR3 is built from 12 residues. CDR3 residues: CASSSRGNEQFF. CDR3 sequence (DNA): TGTGCCAGCAGCTCCCGGGGGAATGAGCAGTTCTTC.

The gene calls are TRBV9 and TRBJ2-1; 14 bases are a match to TRBD2. The J segment lost 4 bases and the V segment lost 0 bases, leaving 9 bases of the junction unmatched. Germline V lookup: CDR1 SGDLS, CDR2 YYNGEE. The CDR3 has 19 residues. This CDR3 reads CASSVERLAGGRDYNEQFF. The CDR3 DNA reads TGTGCCAGCAGCGTAGAAAGACTAGCGGGGGGGCGCGATTACAATGAGCAGTTCTTC.

This sequence joins TRBV10-3 and TRBJ1-2; D gene ambiguous. The CDR3 length is 12 residues. Germline V lookup: CDR1 ENHRY, CDR2 SYGVKD. Trimming cost V 0 bases and J 8 bases, with 7 bases left between them. CDR3 loop: CAISESRVGYTF. CDR3 DNA sequence: TGTGCCATCAGTGAGTCGAGGGTGGGCTACACCTTC.

The chain is built from TRBV12-3 or TRBV12-4 and TRBJ2-3, with D uncertain. The CDR3 has 12 amino acids. V lost 5 bases and J 6 bases, leaving 9 bases between the germline ends. The CDR3 region is CASSPVWDTQYF. The CDR3 DNA follows: TGTGCCAGCAGTCCAGTGTGGGATACGCAGTATTTT.

CDR3: CASSQSNSSNYGYTF. The CDR3 DNA is TGCGCCAGCAGTCAATCGAACAGCTCTAACTATGGCTACACCTTC. The chain has TRBV23-1 and TRBJ1-2; D gene uncertain. TRBV23-1 is designated an ORF whose function remains uncertain. This CDR3 spans 15 amino acids. The V gene lost 0 bases and the J gene lost 0 bases, with 8 bases spanning the gap.

V and J are TRBV27 and TRBJ2-1; 10 bases agree with TRBD1. The V segment lost 6 bases and the J segment 7 bases; nucleotides outside the gene matches: 3. The germline V gene has CDR1 MNHEY and CDR2 SMNVEV (reference sequence). CDR3 size: 13 residues. The CDR3 nucleotides are TGTGCCAGCAGGGGGACAGGGGCTAATGAGCAGTTCTTC. Protein sequence: CASRGTGANEQFF.

The chain links TRBV5-1 to TRBJ2-2; 7 positions agree with TRBD1. The CDR3 length is 15 residues. Unmatched junction bases numbered 4, after V lost 0 bases and J lost 5 bases. Germline V lookup: CDR1 SGHRS, CDR2 YFSETQ. The chain's CDR3 is CASSLEQTGTGELFF. DNA for the CDR3: TGCGCCAGCAGCTTGGAACAGACAGGGACCGGGGAGCTGTTTTTT.

The chain uses TRBV9 and TRBJ1-4; TRBD1 might be the D (5 bases). The CDR3 is 16 residues long. Per the germline V gene, CDR1 is SGDLS and CDR2 is YYNGEE. V was trimmed by 3 bases and J by 3 bases, leaving 15 bases between them. DNA of the CDR3: TGTGCCAGCAGCGCCCGGGGGGTTTCGTCTAATGAAAAACTGTTTTTT. Translated, it gives CASSARGVSSNEKLFF.

The chain recombines TRBV29-1 with TRBJ1-1; 7 nucleotides match TRBD1. The CDR3 is 12 residues long. Trimming at V came to 7 bases and at J to 2 bases, leaving 4 bases not matched to a gene. Germline lookup yields CDR1 SQVTM and CDR2 ANQGSEA. The CDR3 spells CSAWTGNTEAFF. CDR3 bases: TGCAGCGCCTGGACAGGTAACACTGAAGCTTTCTTT.

The chain couples TRBV6-5 to TRBJ2-3, with D tentatively TRBD1 (6 bases). In germline, CDR1 is MNHEY, CDR2 SVGAGI. The V gene lost 5 bases and the J gene lost 3 bases, with 15 bases spanning the gap. The CDR3 has 15 amino acids. The CDR3 sequence is CASSLTGIRTDTQYF. CDR3 bases: TGTGCCAGCAGTCTAACAGGGATTCGGACAGATACGCAGTATTTT.

This chain links TRBV15 with TRBJ1-6; no clear D gene. CDR3 length equals 15 residues. CDR1 and CDR2 (germline): LNHNV, YYDKDF (reference sequence). Trimming took off 0 bases at V and 8 bases at J, with 11 bases between the two ends. CDR3 nucleotides: TGTGCCACCAGCAGAGATCGAGGGCAGGATTCACCCCTCCACTTT. It codes for CATSRDRGQDSPLHF.

This chain connects TRBV6-1 to TRBJ1-1; tentative D call: TRBD1 (6 bases). The V end was cut by 5 bases, the J end by 4 bases, with 11 bases between. Germline loops: CDR1 MNHNS, CDR2 SASEGT. The CDR3 is 13 residues long. The CDR3 here is CASSPDRSTEAFF. The CDR3 DNA is TGTGCCAGCAGTCCGGACAGAAGCACTGAAGCTTTCTTT.

The gene calls are TRBV6-6 and TRBJ2-5; 11 bases are shared with TRBD2. CDR1 MNHNY and CDR2 SVGAGI come from the germline V gene (reference sequence). The CDR3 loop spans 16 amino acids. V was clipped by 6 bases and J by 1 base; unmatched bases: 7. The CDR3 region has the DNA TGTGCCAGCAGGCTGACTAGCGGGGAATTCCAAGAGACCCAGTACTTC. Amino acid sequence: CASRLTSGEFQETQYF.

This clone was seen repeatedly, ten times or more. The CDR3 loop is CASTERLAGNDEQFF. Written as DNA, the CDR3 is TGTGCCAGCACCGAAAGGCTAGCGGGAAACGATGAGCAGTTCTTC. The chain combines TRBV6-5 with TRBJ2-1; 9 nucleotides line up with TRBD2. CDR3 length equals 15 residues. In germline, CDR1 is MNHEY, CDR2 SVGAGI. V lost 7 bases, J lost 8 bases, and 12 bases stayed unmatched.

This clone came up once. The CDR3, as DNA: TGTGCCAGCAGTCGACAGGGGGGTAATGAAAAACTGTTTTTT. The encoded protein is CASSRQGGNEKLFF. The V and J genes are TRBV27 and TRBJ1-4; 9 nucleotides line up with TRBD1. CDR3 length: 14 residues. V lost 5 bases, J lost 4 bases, and 2 bases stayed unmatched. Germline lookup yields CDR1 MNHEY and CDR2 SMNVEV (reference sequence).

The chain recombines TRBV6-5 with TRBJ2-5; a weak D match, TRBD2 (5 bases). Deletions cut 5 bases from V and 0 bases from J, with 10 bases between. This CDR3 region has 14 residues. From germline, CDR1 is MNHEY and CDR2 SVGAGI. In nucleotides, the CDR3 is TGTGCCAGCAGTCCTTCTAGCTACCAAGAGACCCAGTACTTC. This codes for CASSPSSYQETQYF.

CDR3 amino acids: CATSDLGTSSYNEQFF. The CDR3 DNA follows: TGTGCCACCAGTGATTTGGGCACCAGCTCCTACAATGAGCAGTTCTTC. The chain has TRBV24-1 and TRBJ2-1; no firm D call. The germline CDR1 and CDR2 sequences are KGHDR and SFDVKD. Trimming took 0 bases from V and 0 from J, leaving 8 bases between them. CDR3 length: 16 amino acids.

This clone has just a few counts. The chain couples TRBV10-3 to TRBJ2-3; 10 nucleotides align to TRBD2. CDR3 length: 16 amino acids. The germline CDR1 and CDR2 sequences are ENHRY and SYGVKD. Germline trimming cut 6 bases from V and 4 bases from J; bases unmatched to any gene: 10. The CDR3, as DNA: TGTGCCATCAGGGATACTAGCGGGATGAGCCCAGATACGCAGTATTTT. This encodes CAIRDTSGMSPDTQYF.